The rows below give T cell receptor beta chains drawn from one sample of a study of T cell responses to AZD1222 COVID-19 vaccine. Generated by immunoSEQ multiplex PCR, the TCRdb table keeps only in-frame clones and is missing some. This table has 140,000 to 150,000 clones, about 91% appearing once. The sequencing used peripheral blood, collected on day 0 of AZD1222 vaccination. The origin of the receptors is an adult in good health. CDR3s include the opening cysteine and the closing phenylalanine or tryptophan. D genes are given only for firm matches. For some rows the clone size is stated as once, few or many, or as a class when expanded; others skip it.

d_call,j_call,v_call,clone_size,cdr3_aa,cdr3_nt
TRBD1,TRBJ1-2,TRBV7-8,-,CASSYRDRGTSPYGYTF,TGTGCCAGCAGCTACCGGGACAGGGGGACCTCTCCCTATGGCTACACCTTC
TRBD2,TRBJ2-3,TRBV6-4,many,CASSDSSGGTDTQYF,TGTGCCAGCAGTGACTCTAGCGGGGGCACAGATACGCAGTATTTT
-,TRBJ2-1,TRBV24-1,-,CATSGDLYNEQFF,TGTGCCACCAGTGGGGACCTATACAATGAGCAGTTCTTC
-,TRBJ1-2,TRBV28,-,CASSFPGTPYTF,TGTGCCAGCAGCTTCCCGGGGACACCCTACACCTTC
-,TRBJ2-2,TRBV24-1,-,CATSDFIQGRVTGELFF,TGTGCCACCAGTGATTTCATACAGGGGAGGGTCACCGGGGAGCTGTTTTTT
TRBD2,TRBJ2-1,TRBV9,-,CASSASPLAGHYNEQFF,TGTGCCAGCAGCGCAAGCCCCCTAGCGGGGCATTACAATGAGCAGTTCTTC
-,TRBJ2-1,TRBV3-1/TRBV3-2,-,CASSQRTRYNEQFF,TGTGCCAGCAGCCAGCGCACACGCTACAATGAGCAGTTCTTC
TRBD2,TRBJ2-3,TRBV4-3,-,CASSQDSAGALTDTQYF,TGCGCCAGCAGCCAAGATTCAGCGGGGGCGCTGACAGATACGCAGTATTTT
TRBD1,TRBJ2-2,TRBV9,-,CASSVPGQTANTGELFF,TGTGCCAGCAGCGTACCGGGACAGACAGCGAACACCGGGGAGCTGTTTTTT
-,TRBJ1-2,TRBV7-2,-,CASSLATALFSNYGYTF,TGTGCCAGCAGCTTAGCCACAGCATTATTCAGTAACTATGGCTACACCTTC
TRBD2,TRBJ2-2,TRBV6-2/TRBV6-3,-,CASTPGTSGNTGELFF,TGTGCCAGCACCCCCGGGACTAGCGGGAACACCGGGGAGCTGTTTTTT
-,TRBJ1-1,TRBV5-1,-,CASSLAGRTVTEAFF,TGCGCCAGCAGCTTGGCGGGACGAACGGTAACTGAAGCTTTCTTT
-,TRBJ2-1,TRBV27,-,CASSFGSSSYNEQFF,TGTGCCAGCAGTTTTGGAAGCAGCTCCTACAATGAGCAGTTCTTC
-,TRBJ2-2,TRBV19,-,CASSRKIHTNTGELFF,TGTGCCAGTAGCCGGAAGATTCATACGAACACCGGGGAGCTGTTTTTT
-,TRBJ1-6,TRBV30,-,CAFGQFESPLHF,TGTGCCTTTGGACAGTTTGAGTCACCCCTCCACTTT
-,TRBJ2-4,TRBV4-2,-,CASSQRRELAKNIQYF,TGTGCCAGCAGCCAAAGGAGAGAGCTAGCCAAAAACATTCAGTACTTC
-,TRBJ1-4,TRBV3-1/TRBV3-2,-,CASSQDRGRPNEKLFF,TGTGCCAGCAGCCAAGATAGGGGCAGGCCTAATGAAAAACTGTTTTTT
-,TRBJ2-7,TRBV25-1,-,CASSEEGVEQYF,TGTGCCAGCAGTGAAGAGGGGGTCGAGCAGTACTTC
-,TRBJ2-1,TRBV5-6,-,CASSMVSLDEQFF,TGTGCCAGCAGCATGGTTAGTTTGGATGAGCAGTTCTTC
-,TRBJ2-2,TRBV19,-,CASSTGVKAGELFF,TGTGCCAGTTCGACAGGTGTAAAGGCCGGGGAGCTGTTTTTT
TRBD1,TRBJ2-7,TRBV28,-,CASSKSTGIYEQYF,TGTGCCAGCAGCAAATCGACAGGGATTTACGAGCAGTACTTC
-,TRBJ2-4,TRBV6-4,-,CASSEEQGKNIQYF,TGTGCCAGCAGTGAAGAGCAGGGGAAAAACATTCAGTACTTC
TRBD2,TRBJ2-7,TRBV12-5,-,CASGLVLGGSLHEQYF,TGTGCTAGTGGTTTGGTACTGGGCGGGAGTCTCCACGAGCAGTACTTC
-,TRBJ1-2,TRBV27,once,CASSQAGGGHGYTF,TGTGCCAGCAGTCAGGCCGGGGGAGGGCATGGCTACACCTTC
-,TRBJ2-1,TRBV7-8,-,CASSLLAGAFNEQFF,TGTGCCAGCAGCTTGCTGGCGGGGGCCTTTAATGAGCAGTTCTTC
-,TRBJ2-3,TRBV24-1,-,CATSVSTLRGALGPDTQYF,TGTGCCACCAGTGTCTCGACCCTTAGGGGGGCGCTGGGCCCAGATACGCAGTATTTT
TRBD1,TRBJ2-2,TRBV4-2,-,CASSLDRGNTGELFF,TGTGCCAGCAGCCTAGACAGGGGGAACACCGGGGAGCTGTTTTTT
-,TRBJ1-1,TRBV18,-,CASSRGMNTEAFF,TGTGCCAGCTCACGGGGGATGAACACTGAAGCTTTCTTT
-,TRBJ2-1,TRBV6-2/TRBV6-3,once,CASSSIASGRWNEQFF,TGTGCCAGCAGTTCCATCGCCAGCGGAAGATGGAATGAGCAGTTCTTC
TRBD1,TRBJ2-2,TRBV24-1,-,CATSDVTGGADTGELFF,TGTGCCACCAGTGACGTGACAGGGGGCGCCGACACCGGGGAGCTGTTTTTT
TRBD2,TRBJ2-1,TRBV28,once,CATSGTTSLDEQFF,TGTGCCACCTCCGGGACTACCTCTCTGGATGAGCAGTTCTTC
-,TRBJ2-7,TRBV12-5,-,CASGRRGFEGYEQYF,TGTGCTAGTGGTCGAAGGGGGTTCGAGGGCTACGAGCAGTACTTC
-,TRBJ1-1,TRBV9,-,CASSVKFRAVTEAFF,TGTGCCAGCAGCGTAAAATTCAGGGCGGTCACTGAAGCTTTCTTT
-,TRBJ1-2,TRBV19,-,CASSLPGEANYGYTF,TGTGCCAGTAGTCTCCCAGGGGAAGCTAACTATGGCTACACCTTC
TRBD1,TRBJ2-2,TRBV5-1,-,CASSSTGANTGELFF,TGCGCCAGCAGCTCGACAGGGGCTAACACCGGGGAGCTGTTTTTT
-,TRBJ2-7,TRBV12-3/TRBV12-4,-,CASGTSPLTEQYF,TGTGCCAGCGGCACTAGCCCTCTTACCGAGCAGTACTTC
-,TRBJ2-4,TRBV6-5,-,CASSSAKNIQYF,TGTGCCAGCAGTTCCGCCAAAAACATTCAGTACTTC
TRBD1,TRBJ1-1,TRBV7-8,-,CASSLPDRAAFF,TGTGCCAGCAGCCTACCGGACAGGGCGGCTTTCTTT
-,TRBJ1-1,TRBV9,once,CASTWGVNTEAFF,TGTGCCAGCACCTGGGGAGTGAACACTGAAGCTTTCTTT
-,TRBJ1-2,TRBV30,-,CAWSSGDFYGYTF,TGTGCCTGGAGTTCCGGGGATTTTTATGGCTACACCTTC
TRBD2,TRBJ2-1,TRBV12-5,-,CASGLERTSGVGSNEQFF,TGTGCTAGTGGTTTGGAACGGACTAGCGGGGTGGGATCAAATGAGCAGTTCTTC
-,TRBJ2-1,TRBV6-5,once,CASSFHGGGPYNEQFF,TGTGCCAGCAGTTTCCACGGAGGGGGGCCATACAATGAGCAGTTCTTC
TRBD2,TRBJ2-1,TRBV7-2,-,CASSFSGGDEQFF,TGTGCCAGCAGCTTCAGCGGGGGGGATGAGCAGTTCTTC
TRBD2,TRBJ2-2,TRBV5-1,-,CASSLASLAGYTGELFF,TGCGCCAGCAGCTTGGCCTCTCTAGCGGGGTACACCGGGGAGCTGTTTTTT
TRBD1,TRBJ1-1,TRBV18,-,CASSPTGGDTEAFF,TGTGCCAGCTCACCCACAGGGGGCGACACTGAAGCTTTCTTT
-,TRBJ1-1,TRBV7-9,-,CASSLASGPSGTEAFF,TGTGCCAGCAGCTTAGCTTCTGGGCCCTCGGGAACTGAAGCTTTCTTT
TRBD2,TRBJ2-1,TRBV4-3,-,CASSLKLAGGLGNEQFF,TGCGCCAGCAGCCTAAAACTAGCGGGGGGGCTTGGGAATGAGCAGTTCTTC
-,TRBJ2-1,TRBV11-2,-,CASSPSPGPRTEQFF,TGTGCCAGCAGCCCTTCCCCGGGTCCCCGTACAGAGCAGTTCTTC
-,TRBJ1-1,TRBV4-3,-,CASSQDLVVEGTEAFF,TGCGCCAGCAGCCAAGATCTGGTAGTGGAGGGGACTGAAGCTTTCTTT
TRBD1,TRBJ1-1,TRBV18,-,CASSPGDRAQWNTEAFF,TGTGCCAGCTCACCGGGGGACAGGGCCCAGTGGAACACTGAAGCTTTCTTT
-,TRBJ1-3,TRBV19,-,CASRRAGVPRSRNTIYF,TGTGCCAGTAGGCGGGCAGGAGTTCCTCGAAGCAGAAACACCATATATTTT
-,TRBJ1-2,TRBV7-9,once,CASTPVDFYGYTF,TGTGCCAGCACCCCGGTAGATTTCTATGGCTACACCTTC
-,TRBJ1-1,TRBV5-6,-,CASSLYTEAFF,TGTGCCAGCAGCCTATACACTGAAGCTTTCTTT
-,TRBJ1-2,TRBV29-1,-,CSVPDGDDGYTF,TGCAGCGTGCCCGACGGAGATGATGGCTACACCTTC
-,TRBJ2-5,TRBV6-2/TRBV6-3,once,CASSYTQGYEETQYF,TGTGCCAGCAGTTACACCCAGGGGTATGAAGAGACCCAGTACTTC
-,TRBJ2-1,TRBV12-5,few,CASGRTNEQFF,TGTGCTAGTGGTCGTACTAATGAGCAGTTCTTC
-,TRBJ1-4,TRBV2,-,CASTGQSFVPNEKLFF,TGTGCCAGCACTGGACAGTCTTTTGTCCCTAATGAAAAACTGTTTTTT